Listed below are T cell receptor beta chains from one sample, sequenced in a study of shared clonotypes between healthy human individuals. Produced via immunoSEQ multiplex PCR; TCRdb's table is partial and in-frame only. The sample lists approximately 2,000,000 clones, around 92% occurring once. Sequenced material: naive CD4+ T cells from PBMCs. These receptors were obtained from a man aged 18 to 30 in good health. Some clones in this sample may be carry-over from other donors' samples. CDR3s include the opening cysteine and the closing phenylalanine or tryptophan. Each record gives: CDR3 protein, CDR3 DNA, V gene, clone size, J gene, D gene. The D gene is left open where the match is weak. Some rows have no size entry. The others give once, few or many, or a class for an expanded clone.

cdr3_aa: CASSLRGSPPLSQETQYF
cdr3_nt: TGCGCCAGCAGCTTGCGGGGGTCTCCTCCCCTCTCCCAAGAGACCCAGTACTTC
v_call: TRBV5-1
clone_size: -
j_call: TRBJ2-5
d_call: -

cdr3_aa: CASSPRPSGAGNEKLFF
cdr3_nt: TGTGCCAGCAGCCCACGGCCCTCAGGGGCCGGTAATGAAAAACTGTTTTTT
v_call: TRBV7-9
clone_size: -
j_call: TRBJ1-4
d_call: -

cdr3_aa: CASSECGGRTVSYEQYF
cdr3_nt: TGTGCCAGCAGTGAATGTGGCGGGAGGACGGTTTCCTACGAGCAGTACTTC
v_call: TRBV6-4
clone_size: -
j_call: TRBJ2-7
d_call: TRBD2

cdr3_aa: CASREQGAPYEQYF
cdr3_nt: TGTGCCAGCAGAGAACAGGGGGCGCCGTACGAGCAGTACTTC
v_call: TRBV6-6
clone_size: -
j_call: TRBJ2-7
d_call: TRBD1

cdr3_aa: CASSFNQGGGETQYF
cdr3_nt: TGTGCCAGCAGCTTCAATCAGGGTGGTGGAGAGACCCAGTACTTC
v_call: TRBV7-6
clone_size: -
j_call: TRBJ2-5
d_call: -

cdr3_aa: CASSPGTVSGNTIYF
cdr3_nt: TGTGCCAGCTCACCCGGGACAGTTTCTGGAAACACCATATATTTT
v_call: TRBV18
clone_size: -
j_call: TRBJ1-3
d_call: TRBD1

cdr3_aa: CASSDRGGGPNQPQHF
cdr3_nt: TGTGCCAGCAGTGATAGGGGAGGGGGCCCCAATCAGCCCCAGCATTTT
v_call: TRBV6-4
clone_size: -
j_call: TRBJ1-5
d_call: TRBD1

cdr3_aa: CASSVQEANYGYTF
cdr3_nt: TGTGCCAGCAGCGTTCAAGAAGCTAACTATGGCTACACCTTC
v_call: TRBV9
clone_size: -
j_call: TRBJ1-2
d_call: -

cdr3_aa: CASSFDNSGPWDNEQFF
cdr3_nt: TGTGCCAGCAGCTTTGATAATAGCGGGCCTTGGGACAATGAGCAGTTCTTC
v_call: TRBV7-2
clone_size: -
j_call: TRBJ2-1
d_call: TRBD2

cdr3_aa: CASSPQGLAYGELFF
cdr3_nt: TGTGCCAGCAGCCCCCAGGGACTAGCTTACGGGGAGCTGTTTTTT
v_call: TRBV7-3
clone_size: -
j_call: TRBJ2-2
d_call: TRBD2

cdr3_aa: CASSGDRVNQPQHF
cdr3_nt: TGTGCCAGCAGTGGAGACAGGGTCAATCAGCCCCAGCATTTT
v_call: TRBV2
clone_size: -
j_call: TRBJ1-5
d_call: TRBD1

cdr3_aa: CASSLVQQRSGNTIYF
cdr3_nt: TGCGCCAGCAGCTTGGTACAGCAACGCTCTGGAAACACCATATATTTT
v_call: TRBV5-1
clone_size: -
j_call: TRBJ1-3
d_call: -

cdr3_aa: CASSLAGRGQRCNF
cdr3_nt: TGTGCCAGCAGTTTGGCAGGACGGGGACAGCGCTGTAACTTC
v_call: TRBV28
clone_size: once
j_call: TRBJ2-7
d_call: TRBD1

cdr3_aa: CATSRIRGRLPTDTQYF
cdr3_nt: TGTGCCACCAGCAGGATCAGGGGCCGCCTCCCCACAGATACGCAGTATTTT
v_call: TRBV15
clone_size: -
j_call: TRBJ2-3
d_call: -

cdr3_aa: CASQPAGGQNSPLHF
cdr3_nt: TGCGCCAGCCAGCCTGCCGGGGGACAGAATTCACCCCTCCACTTT
v_call: TRBV10-1
clone_size: -
j_call: TRBJ1-6
d_call: TRBD1

cdr3_aa: CASSLTTTSGYYEQYF
cdr3_nt: TGCGCCAGCAGCCTTACTACGACTAGCGGGTACTACGAGCAGTACTTC
v_call: TRBV5-1
clone_size: -
j_call: TRBJ2-7
d_call: TRBD2

cdr3_aa: CATSSLGSTEAFF
cdr3_nt: TGTGCCACCAGCAGCCTAGGGAGTACTGAAGCTTTCTTT
v_call: TRBV15
clone_size: -
j_call: TRBJ1-1
d_call: -

cdr3_aa: CASSPTLGGGEAFF
cdr3_nt: TGCGCCAGCAGCCCGACCTTGGGGGGCGGTGAAGCTTTCTTT
v_call: TRBV5-1
clone_size: few
j_call: TRBJ1-1
d_call: -

cdr3_aa: CASSLTSGMSYEQYF
cdr3_nt: TGCGCCAGCAGCTTGACTAGCGGGATGTCCTACGAGCAGTACTTC
v_call: TRBV5-1
clone_size: -
j_call: TRBJ2-7
d_call: TRBD2

cdr3_aa: CASIPGQTSYEQYF
cdr3_nt: TGCGCCAGCATCCCGGGACAGACGAGCTACGAGCAGTACTTC
v_call: TRBV10-1
clone_size: -
j_call: TRBJ2-7
d_call: TRBD1

cdr3_aa: CASSPSPSGTAGNEQFF
cdr3_nt: TGCGCCAGCAGCCCTTCCCCCAGCGGGACAGCCGGCAATGAGCAGTTCTTC
v_call: TRBV5-1
clone_size: -
j_call: TRBJ2-1
d_call: -

cdr3_aa: CASSPTSPTDTQYF
cdr3_nt: TGTGCCAGCTCCCCGACGAGTCCCACAGATACGCAGTATTTT
v_call: TRBV18
clone_size: -
j_call: TRBJ2-3
d_call: -

cdr3_aa: CASSLARGNYGYTF
cdr3_nt: TGTGCCAGCAGTTTGGCCAGGGGGAACTATGGCTACACCTTC
v_call: TRBV28
clone_size: -
j_call: TRBJ1-2
d_call: TRBD1

cdr3_aa: CASTSTSGTYEQYF
cdr3_nt: TGTGCCAGCACCTCAACTAGCGGAACCTACGAGCAGTACTTC
v_call: TRBV5-6
clone_size: -
j_call: TRBJ2-7
d_call: TRBD2

cdr3_aa: CASSGPTVEAFF
cdr3_nt: TGTGCCAGCAGTGGACCGACAGTTGAAGCTTTCTTT
v_call: TRBV6-1
clone_size: -
j_call: TRBJ1-1
d_call: -

cdr3_aa: CASSWWRGGGQPQHF
cdr3_nt: TGTGCCAGCAGTTGGTGGAGAGGGGGGGGTCAGCCCCAGCATTTT
v_call: TRBV28
clone_size: -
j_call: TRBJ1-5
d_call: -

cdr3_aa: CASRRAGDTQYF
cdr3_nt: TGTGCCAGCAGACGAGCGGGAGATACGCAGTATTTT
v_call: TRBV2
clone_size: once
j_call: TRBJ2-3
d_call: -

cdr3_aa: CASSPRNNEQYF
cdr3_nt: TGTGCCAGCAGCCCCAGGAACAACGAGCAGTACTTC
v_call: TRBV7-9
clone_size: -
j_call: TRBJ2-7
d_call: -

cdr3_aa: CASSPLPFSEAFF
cdr3_nt: TGTGCCAGCAGTCCCCTCCCCTTTTCTGAAGCTTTCTTT
v_call: TRBV2
clone_size: -
j_call: TRBJ1-1
d_call: -

cdr3_aa: CASRDRDVDPLYGYTF
cdr3_nt: TGCGCCAGCAGGGACCGGGACGTTGACCCCCTCTATGGCTACACCTTC
v_call: TRBV10-1
clone_size: -
j_call: TRBJ1-2
d_call: -

cdr3_aa: CASSLPFQETQYF
cdr3_nt: TGTGCCAGCAGCTTGCCCTTTCAAGAGACCCAGTACTTC
v_call: TRBV5-5
clone_size: -
j_call: TRBJ2-5
d_call: -

cdr3_aa: CASSLAGDSNQPQHF
cdr3_nt: TGTGCCAGCAGCTTAGCGGGAGATAGCAATCAGCCCCAGCATTTT
v_call: TRBV7-2
clone_size: -
j_call: TRBJ1-5
d_call: -

cdr3_aa: CSVEDRDGYTF
cdr3_nt: TGCAGCGTTGAAGATAGGGATGGCTACACCTTC
v_call: TRBV29-1
clone_size: -
j_call: TRBJ1-2
d_call: -

cdr3_aa: CATSRDQPYEQYF
cdr3_nt: TGTGCCACCAGCAGAGATCAGCCCTACGAGCAGTACTTC
v_call: TRBV15
clone_size: -
j_call: TRBJ2-7
d_call: -

cdr3_aa: CASSFWTGVFGAGNSTDTQYF
cdr3_nt: TGTGCCAGCAGTTTCTGGACAGGGGTTTTCGGAGCGGGGAATAGCACAGATACGCAGTATTTT
v_call: TRBV28
clone_size: -
j_call: TRBJ2-3
d_call: TRBD1

cdr3_aa: CATSRGSGRTEAFF
cdr3_nt: TGTGCCACCAGCAGAGGGTCGGGTCGCACTGAAGCTTTCTTT
v_call: TRBV15
clone_size: -
j_call: TRBJ1-1
d_call: -

cdr3_aa: CASSLRGTVQETQYF
cdr3_nt: TGTGCCAGCAGCTTGCGTGGGACGGTTCAAGAGACCCAGTACTTC
v_call: TRBV7-3
clone_size: -
j_call: TRBJ2-5
d_call: -

cdr3_aa: CASRAGTGRTGELFF
cdr3_nt: TGTGCCAGCAGAGCTGGGACAGGGAGGACCGGGGAGCTGTTTTTT
v_call: TRBV2
clone_size: -
j_call: TRBJ2-2
d_call: TRBD1